A single sample gave rise to the 25 T cell receptor beta chains below, sequenced in a study of blood T cell repertoires in COVID-19. Sequenced by immunoSEQ multiplex PCR; TCRdb stores in-frame clones only, minus some. Of 95,000 to 100,000 clones detected, around 87% appear once; the ten largest clones hold around 10%. Input material: peripheral blood. The receptors were gathered from a woman in her thirties with acute or convalescent COVID-19.

The chain has TRBV9 and TRBJ1-2; 7 positions agree with TRBD1. This CDR3 region has 14 residues. V lost 0 bases, J lost 3 bases, and 2 bases stayed unmatched. Germline loops: CDR1 SGDLS, CDR2 YYNGEE. DNA of the CDR3: TGTGCCAGCAGCGTAGGACAGGGCGACTATGGCTACACCTTC. Translating gives CASSVGQGDYGYTF.

This clone was detected only a few times. The V and J genes are TRBV28 and TRBJ2-1; 9 bases are shared with TRBD2. The J segment lost 9 bases and the V segment lost 6 bases, leaving 6 bases of the junction unmatched. Germline V gene sequence: CDR1 MDHEN, CDR2 SYDVKM. This CDR3 spans 13 amino acids. This chain's CDR3 is CASRSSGDGEQFF. The CDR3 DNA reads TGTGCCAGCAGGTCTAGCGGGGACGGTGAGCAGTTCTTC.

The V call is TRBV7-3, the J call TRBJ2-2; D not resolved. Germline values: CDR1 SGHTA, CDR2 FQGTGA. This CDR3 comprises 12 residues. V lost 2 bases and J lost 5, with 3 bases in between. The CDR3 region has the DNA TGTGCCAGCAGCTTACGGACCGGGGAGCTGTTTTTT. Protein product: CASSLRTGELFF.

The V gene is TRBV2, the J gene TRBJ1-6; TRBD1 matches at 10 bases. The CDR3 runs 16 residues. V shed 6 bases and J 9 bases; nucleotides not matched to a gene: 11. The V gene's germline CDR1 is SNHLY and CDR2 FYNNEI. In DNA form, the CDR3 reads TGTGCCAGCAGCCCCGGACAGGGGGTACTCGCTTCACCCCTCCACTTT. It encodes CASSPGQGVLASPLHF.

This clone was seen more than once but under ten times. The gene calls are TRBV21-1 and TRBJ1-5; TRBD1, as called in the table, went unchecked against the DNA. TRBV21-1 is shown as a pseudogene. The CDR3 is made up of 19 amino acids. The CDR3 spells CASSKGGQGAININQPQHF. The DNA of the CDR3 is TGTGCCAGCAGCAAAGGAGGACAGGGGGCGATTAATATCAATCAGCCCCAGCATTTT.

The chain uses TRBV5-1 and TRBJ2-3; 8 bases are a match to TRBD2. CDR3 length: 16 amino acids. Germline loops: CDR1 SGHRS, CDR2 YFSETQ. With 4 bases clipped from V and 6 bases from J, the junction kept 13 bases outside the gene matches. The CDR3 bases are TGCGCCAGCAGCCGGGATAGGTCTAGCGGGTTGGATACGCAGTATTTT. Translating gives CASSRDRSSGLDTQYF.

This chain connects TRBV19 to TRBJ1-3; D remains unclear. The CDR3 length is 16 residues. The V end was cut by 6 bases, the J end by 0 bases, with 15 bases between. CDR1 LNHDA and CDR2 SQIVND come from the germline V gene (reference sequence). In DNA, the CDR3 is TGTGCCAGTAGCACCCTCGCGGCTAACTCTGGAAACACCATATATTTT. Protein: CASSTLAANSGNTIYF.

This chain links TRBV28 with TRBJ2-3; 7 nucleotides align to TRBD2. Trimming took 3 bases from V and 4 from J; bases not matched to a gene: 10. The CDR3 is 16 residues long. Germline CDR1 MDHEN, CDR2 SYDVKM. The CDR3 DNA follows: TGTGCCAGCAGTTTGCCCTCGGATAGCGGGTCAGATACGCAGTATTTT. The encoded protein is CASSLPSDSGSDTQYF.

This clone was picked up a small number of times. The chain joins TRBV11-2 to TRBJ1-4; D ambiguous. CDR3 length: 18 amino acids. Germline CDR1 is SGHAT and CDR2 is FQNNGV. Trimming pared 0 bases from V and 5 bases from J, leaving 19 bases between. The DNA for the CDR3 is TGTGCCAGCAGCTTAGACGCAATCCGTTCCGGTGAGAATGAAAAACTGTTTTTT. This sequence encodes CASSLDAIRSGENEKLFF. Using reference TRBV11-2 and TRBJ1-4 for the parts outside the CDR3, the full variable domain is EAGVAQSPRYKIIEKRQSVAFWCNPISGHATLYWYQQILGQGPKLLIQFQNNGVVDDSQLPKDRFSAERLKGVDSTLKIQPAKLEDSAVYLCASSLDAIRSGENEKLFFGSGTQLSVL.

This chain uses TRBV10-1 with TRBJ1-6; possibly TRBD1 for D (6 bases). Trimming stripped 0 bases from V and 10 bases from J, with 13 bases between. The germline CDR1 and CDR2 sequences are WNHNN and SYGVQD (reference sequence). CDR3 size: 15 residues. CDR3 amino acids: CASSESRQATSPLHF. The CDR3 region has the DNA TGCGCCAGCAGTGAGTCGAGACAGGCGACATCACCCCTCCACTTT.

The V gene is TRBV7-9, the J gene TRBJ1-2; weak D call: TRBD1 (6 bases). Germline V gives CDR1 SEHNR, CDR2 FQNEAQ (reference sequence). The V and J ends lost 4 bases and 3 bases respectively, with 15 bases between them. This CDR3 has 15 residues. The CDR3, as DNA: TGTGCCAGCAGCTCGGCCGTAGGGGGAGACTATGGCTACACCTTC. Its protein product is CASSSAVGGDYGYTF.

The J gene is TRBJ2-1, the V gene TRBV7-2; TRBD2 aligns across 11 bases. The CDR3 is 13 amino acids. J lost 16 bases, V lost 3 bases, and 8 bases had no gene match. Germline V gene sequence: CDR1 SGHTA, CDR2 FQGNSA. This CDR3 is CASSFVLAGECFF. DNA for the CDR3: TGTGCCAGCAGCTTCGTACTAGCGGGGGAGTGTTTCTTC.

This clone was recorded only once. CDR3 sequence (DNA): TGTGCCAGCAGCGCGTTAGGGGGCACTGAAGCTTTCTTT. This translates into CASSALGGTEAFF. The V gene is TRBV9, the J gene TRBJ1-1, with D maybe TRBD1 (6 bases). Germline CDR1 reads SGDLS; CDR2 reads YYNGEE. Between the trimmed V and J ends, which lost 3 bases and 4 bases, there was a span of 10 bases. This CDR3 contains 13 residues.

V gene TRBV7-9 combines with J gene TRBJ2-1; unclear D gene. Trimming took 6 bases from V and 12 from J, leaving 15 bases between them. CDR1 and CDR2 from the germline V gene are SEHNR and FQNEAQ (reference sequence). The CDR3 is 12 amino acids. The CDR3 is CASRSDHPGQFF. The CDR3 DNA reads TGTGCCAGCAGATCAGACCACCCAGGGCAGTTCTTC.

The V gene is TRBV21-1, the J gene TRBJ1-2; the table's D gene call, TRBD1, was not cross checked with the DNA. TRBV21-1 represents a pseudogene. The CDR3 length is 16 residues. CDR3 loop: CASSSRDSLTNYGYTF. In nucleotides, the CDR3 is TGTGCCAGCAGCAGCCGGGACAGCTTGACTAACTATGGCTACACCTTC.

This clone has just a few counts. V is TRBV4-1 and J is TRBJ1-2; D possibly corresponds to TRBD1 (5 bases). The CDR3 runs 14 residues. V lost 0 bases, J lost 6 bases, and 11 bases lay in between. CDR1 is MGHRA and CDR2 is YSYEKL in the germline V gene. CDR3 residues: CASSQDRKGNGYTF. CDR3 sequence (DNA): TGCGCCAGCAGCCAAGATAGGAAGGGGAATGGCTACACCTTC.

The CDR3 reads CASSAGLDGYTF. In DNA, the CDR3 is TGTGCCAGCAGTGCGGGACTTGATGGCTACACCTTC. V and J are TRBV27 and TRBJ1-2; a weak D match, TRBD1 (5 bases). V was pared by 5 bases and J by 6 bases, with 10 bases between. Germline lookup yields CDR1 MNHEY and CDR2 SMNVEV (reference sequence). This CDR3 has 12 amino acids.

The genes are TRBV9 and TRBJ2-3, with 10 nucleotides matching TRBD1. Trimming cost V 4 bases and J 1 base; bases outside gene matches: 3. Germline CDR1 and CDR2: SGDLS and YYNGEE. The CDR3 has 15 residues. The CDR3 DNA reads TGTGCCAGCAGCATCGGGACAGGGGGCACAGATACGCAGTATTTT. As protein: CASSIGTGGTDTQYF.

The chain employs TRBV19 and TRBJ1-1; D uncertain. Trimming removed 6 bases at V and 0 bases at J, with 11 bases between. The CDR3 is 14 residues long. Germline V gene data show CDR1 as LNHDA and CDR2 as SQIVND (reference sequence). CDR3 DNA: TGTGCCAGTAGGCGGGGAGGCATGAACACTGAAGCTTTCTTT. It is translated as CASRRGGMNTEAFF.

CDR3 protein: CASSLGRYSYEQYF. The CDR3 nucleotides are TGTGCCAGCAGCTTGGGGCGGTACTCCTACGAGCAGTACTTC. J is TRBJ2-7 and V is TRBV5-6, with unresolved D. Trimming took off 0 bases at V and 0 bases at J, with 7 bases between the two ends. The length of the CDR3 is 14 residues. Germline V gives CDR1 SGHDT, CDR2 YYEEEE.

This chain uses TRBV7-3 with TRBJ2-3; 8 nucleotides match TRBD2. Trimming took 3 bases from V and 4 from J; bases not matched to a gene: 9. The CDR3 is 16 amino acids. Germline V gene sequence: CDR1 SGHTA, CDR2 FQGTGA. The CDR3, as DNA: TGTGCCAGCAGCTTTCTGGGCGCGGGGGGCCCAGATACGCAGTATTTT. Translation: CASSFLGAGGPDTQYF. Drawing the rest from reference TRBV7-3 and TRBJ2-3, the complete variable domain is GAGVSQTPSNKVTEKGKYVELRCDPISGHTALYWYRQSLGQGPEFLIYFQGTGAADDSGLPNDRFFAVRPEGSVSTLKIQRTERGDSAVYLCASSFLGAGGPDTQYFGPGTRLTVL.

The chain joins TRBV7-2 to TRBJ1-6, with D possibly TRBD1 on 6 matching bases. In germline, CDR1 is SGHTA, CDR2 FQGNSA. Trimming pared 6 bases from V and 7 bases from J, leaving 19 bases between. CDR3 length: 16 amino acids. CDR3 coding DNA: TGTGCCAGCAGGCGGTCTACAGGGCTGGAAAATTCACCCCTCCACTTT. It encodes CASRRSTGLENSPLHF. Combining the CDR3 with reference TRBV7-2 and TRBJ1-6 gives the whole variable domain GAGVSQSPSNKVTEKGKDVELRCDPISGHTALYWYRQSLGQGLEFLIYFQGNSAPDKSGLPSDRFSAERTGGSVSTLTIQRTQQEDSAVYLCASRRSTGLENSPLHFGNGTRLTVT.

The rearrangement joins TRBV7-9 to TRBJ2-2; D might be TRBD1 (6 bases). Germline lookup yields CDR1 SEHNR and CDR2 FQNEAQ (reference sequence). V dropped 8 bases and J dropped 6 bases, with 22 bases sitting between them. CDR3 length: 16 residues. The CDR3 spells CASAQGRREWSGELFF. CDR3 in DNA: TGTGCCAGCGCGCAGGGGAGAAGGGAATGGTCCGGGGAGCTGTTTTTT.

This chain links TRBV20-1 with TRBJ1-1, with 7 bases matching TRBD1. The junction had 6 bases not matched to a gene; V was cut back by 3 bases and J by 5 bases. From germline, CDR1 is DFQATT and CDR2 SNEGSKA (reference sequence). There are 13 residues in the CDR3. CDR3 protein: CSASRQGVTEAFF. CDR3 nucleotide sequence: TGCAGTGCTAGTAGGCAGGGGGTGACTGAAGCTTTCTTT.

The genes are TRBV20-1 and TRBJ1-1; D gene unclear. This CDR3 comprises 11 residues. The V gene lost 0 bases and the J gene lost 6 bases, with 5 bases spanning the gap. CDR1 DFQATT and CDR2 SNEGSKA come from the germline V gene (reference sequence). CDR3 sequence: CSARDGAEAFF. Written as DNA, the CDR3 is TGCAGTGCTAGAGACGGAGCTGAAGCTTTCTTT.